The present T cell receptor (beta chain) was sequenced within a study of blood T cell repertoires in COVID-19. Data came from immunoSEQ multiplex PCR; TCRdb stores just in-frame clones and leaves some out. The profile covers 84,000 or so clones, with roughly four fifths appearing a single time and less than 15% taken by the ten largest. Germline CDR1 is WNHNN and CDR2 is SYGVQD (reference sequence). Deletions cut 3 bases from V and 1 base from J, with 15 bases between. The CDR3 runs 16 residues. This chain joins TRBV10-1 and TRBJ1-1; D possibly corresponds to TRBD1 (6 bases). Input material: peripheral blood. The source is a human donor in a cohort sampled during active COVID-19. The CDR3 DNA sequence: TGCGCCAGCAGTGATCCCCCCGGACAGAGGAACACTGAAGCTTTCTTT. It translates to CASSDPPGQRNTEAFF.